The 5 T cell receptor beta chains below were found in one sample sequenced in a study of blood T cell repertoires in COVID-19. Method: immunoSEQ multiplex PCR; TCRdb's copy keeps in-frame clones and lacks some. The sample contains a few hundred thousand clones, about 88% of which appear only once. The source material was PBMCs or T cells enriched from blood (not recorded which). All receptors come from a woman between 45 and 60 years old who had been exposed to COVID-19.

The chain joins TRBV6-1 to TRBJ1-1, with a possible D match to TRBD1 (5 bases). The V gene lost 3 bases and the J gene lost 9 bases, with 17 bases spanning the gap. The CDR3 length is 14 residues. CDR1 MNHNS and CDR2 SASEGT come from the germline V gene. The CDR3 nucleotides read TGTGCCAGCAGTGATAGACAGATGGTCGCCCAAGCTTTCTTT. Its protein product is CASSDRQMVAQAFF.

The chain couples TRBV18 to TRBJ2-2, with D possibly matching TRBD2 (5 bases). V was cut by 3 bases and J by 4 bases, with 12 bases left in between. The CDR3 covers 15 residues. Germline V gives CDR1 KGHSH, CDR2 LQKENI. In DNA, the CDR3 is TGTGCCAGCTCACCGTCTCCGGGGTCCACCGGGGAGCTGTTTTTT. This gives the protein CASSPSPGSTGELFF.

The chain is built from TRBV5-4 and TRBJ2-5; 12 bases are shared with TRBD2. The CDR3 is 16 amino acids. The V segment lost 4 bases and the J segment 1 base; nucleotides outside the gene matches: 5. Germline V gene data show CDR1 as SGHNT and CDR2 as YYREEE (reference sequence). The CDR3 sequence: CASSLPLAGGQETQYF. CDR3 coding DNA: TGTGCCAGCAGCCTTCCACTAGCGGGGGGCCAAGAGACCCAGTACTTC.

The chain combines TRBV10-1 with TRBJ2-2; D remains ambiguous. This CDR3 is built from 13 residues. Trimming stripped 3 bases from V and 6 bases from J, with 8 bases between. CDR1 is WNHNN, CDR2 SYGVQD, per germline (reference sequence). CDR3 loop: CASSDEVPGELFF. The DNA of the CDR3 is TGCGCCAGCAGTGATGAGGTCCCCGGGGAGCTGTTTTTT.

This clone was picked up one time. Written as DNA, the CDR3 is TGTGCCAGCAGACCTCCGGGTACCCGGACCGGGGAGCTGTTTTTT. This gives the protein CASRPPGTRTGELFF. This chain joins TRBV7-8 and TRBJ2-2; D unclear. CDR1 and CDR2 from the germline V gene are SGHVS and FQNEAQ. This CDR3 region has 15 residues. With 6 bases removed from V and 5 bases from J, the gap between germline ends came to 16 bases.